A single sample is the source of the 13 T cell receptor beta chains below, sequenced in a study of cytomegalovirus exposure and HLA in healthy donors. Measured with immunoSEQ multiplex PCR; TCRdb has only the in-frame clones, and not every one. The table has 160,000 or so clones, approximately 89% seen once. Input material: PBMCs. The receptors were sampled from a man aged 18 to 29 in good health and CMV-seropositive.

The genes are TRBV28 and TRBJ1-2; 9 bases are a match to TRBD1. The length of the CDR3 is 12 residues. Germline loops: CDR1 MDHEN, CDR2 SYDVKM. After removal of 6 bases from V and 7 bases from J, the junction contained 3 bases not matched to a gene. This CDR3 reads CASRQGAIGYTF. The DNA of the CDR3 is TGTGCCAGCAGACAGGGGGCCATTGGCTACACCTTC.

This clone came up once. The chain uses TRBV29-1 and TRBJ2-1; TRBD2 matches 9 bases. CDR1 is SQVTM, CDR2 ANQGSEA, per germline. J lost 4 bases, V lost 6 bases, and 4 bases had no gene match. The CDR3 has 13 residues. The CDR3 nucleotides read TGCAGCGTGCTAGCGGGATGGTACAATGAGCAGTTCTTC. It specifies CSVLAGWYNEQFF.

This rearrangement joins TRBV7-2 to TRBJ1-1; TRBD1 agrees at 10 bases. Looked up from germline, CDR1 is SGHTA and CDR2 is FQGNSA. This CDR3 region has 15 residues. V lost 5 bases and J lost 0; bases outside the gene matches: 3. The CDR3: CASSPDRGMNTEAFF. The DNA for the CDR3 is TGTGCCAGCAGCCCGGACAGGGGGATGAACACTGAAGCTTTCTTT.

This chain connects TRBV18 to TRBJ2-6; D uncertain. V lost 0 bases and J 0 bases, leaving 6 bases between the germline ends. This CDR3 spans 16 amino acids. Germline CDR1 reads KGHSH; CDR2 reads LQKENI. CDR3 nucleotides: TGTGCCAGCTCACCACCGGGCCACTCTGGGGCCAACGTCCTGACTTTC. It specifies CASSPPGHSGANVLTF.

The rearrangement joins TRBV7-2 to TRBJ1-4; perhaps TRBD1 as D (5 bases). The germline V and J ends were trimmed by 8 bases and 7 bases, with 23 bases remaining between them. Germline V gives CDR1 SGHTA, CDR2 FQGNSA. The CDR3 totals 16 residues. The CDR3 sequence is CASVSRHDSRVEKLFF. DNA of the CDR3: TGTGCCAGCGTTTCCCGTCATGACAGCCGGGTTGAAAAACTGTTTTTT.

This clone was seen a few times. The J gene is TRBJ2-1, the V gene TRBV19; no clear D gene. The CDR3 is made up of 17 amino acids. The germline gives CDR1 LNHDA, CDR2 SQIVND (reference sequence). The V and J ends lost 5 bases and 0 bases respectively, with 17 bases between them. The DNA for the CDR3 is TGTGCCAGTAGTCCCGGTGTCGGTGATAGCTCCTACAATGAGCAGTTCTTC. Residues: CASSPGVGDSSYNEQFF.

This sequence joins TRBV6-5 and TRBJ2-5, with D maybe TRBD2 (6 bases). CDR1 is MNHEY and CDR2 is SVGAGI in the germline V gene. Trimming left V 0 bases short and J 5 bases short, with 16 bases between. This CDR3 region has 16 residues. CDR3 region: CASSYSLDWGVETQYF. The CDR3 coding sequence is TGTGCCAGCAGTTACTCGCTTGACTGGGGGGTGGAGACCCAGTACTTC.

This CDR3 reads CASSLGQGTYGYTF. In DNA, the CDR3 is TGCGCCAGCAGCCTGGGACAGGGGACTTATGGCTACACCTTC. V usage is TRBV4-3 and J usage is TRBJ1-2, with 10 nucleotides matching TRBD1. The CDR3 extends over 14 amino acids. The junction had 4 bases not matched to a gene; V was cut back by 4 bases and J by 5 bases. The V gene's germline CDR1 is LGHNA and CDR2 YSLEER.

The chain recombines TRBV27 with TRBJ2-2; the D is unclear. The CDR3 length is 14 residues. Per germline, CDR1 MNHEY and CDR2 SMNVEV (reference sequence). V lost 11 bases to trimming and J lost 3 bases, with 16 bases between them. Here the CDR3 reads CAAAMGPDTGELFF. Written as DNA, the CDR3 is TGTGCCGCCGCCATGGGCCCCGACACCGGGGAGCTGTTTTTT.

The chain uses TRBV4-1 and TRBJ2-3, with 9 bases that match TRBD2. V shed 3 bases and J 2 bases; nucleotides not matched to a gene: 6. The V gene's germline CDR1 is MGHRA and CDR2 YSYEKL. The CDR3 totals 16 residues. CDR3: CASSQRGLAFTDTQYF. The CDR3 nucleotides are TGCGCCAGCAGCCAGAGGGGACTAGCTTTCACAGATACGCAGTATTTT.

The J gene is TRBJ1-2, the V gene TRBV7-2, with D uncertain. The CDR3 loop spans 14 amino acids. V was trimmed by 2 bases and J by 5 bases, leaving 12 bases between them. The germline gives CDR1 SGHTA, CDR2 FQGNSA. CDR3 protein: CASSLSGYTYGYTF. The CDR3 region has the DNA TGTGCCAGCAGCTTATCGGGTTATACTTATGGCTACACCTTC.

This chain uses TRBV16 with TRBJ2-7, with D unresolved. Trimming took 4 bases from V and 7 from J, leaving 11 bases between them. CDR1 and CDR2 (germline): KGHSY, FQNENV. The CDR3 is made up of 12 amino acids. Here the CDR3 reads CASSPNNREQYF. The CDR3 DNA follows: TGTGCCAGCAGCCCGAATAACAGAGAGCAGTACTTC.

This chain uses TRBV6-5 with TRBJ1-1; 10 bases fit TRBD1. The V gene end was trimmed by 2 bases and the J gene end by 11 bases; junction bases not matched to a gene: 8. Per the germline V gene, CDR1 is MNHEY and CDR2 is SVGAGI. CDR3 length: 14 amino acids. The CDR3 DNA reads as TGTGCCAGCAGTTACGGGACAGGGGCCGGAGAGGCTTTCTTT. Amino acids: CASSYGTGAGEAFF.